The 32 T cell receptor beta chains presented below share a single source sample, sequenced in a study of vaccination effects on CD4 cells after COVID-19. Antigens for these TCRs are unknown. Libraries were prepared by immunoSEQ multiplex PCR; TCRdb keeps only in-frame clonotypes and omits some of them. The data contain over 35,000 clones, approximately 82% of them seen just once; the ten biggest clones take up 3% to 4%. Around day 10 of culture, CD4+ T cells were separated out. This individual contracted SARS-CoV-2 between March and December 2020, as verified by PCR. Participants each got two BNT162b2 or mRNA-1273 vaccine doses. The sequencing here drew on CD4+ T cells from PBMCs cultured without peptide, taken after COVID-19 vaccination. Receptors originate from a human donor who had a prior SARS-CoV-2 infection.

The chain is built from TRBV2 and TRBJ2-5, with 7 nucleotides matching TRBD1. Germline CDR1 reads SNHLY; CDR2 reads FYNNEI. The CDR3 extends over 13 amino acids. J was trimmed by 3 bases and V by 4 bases; bases with no gene match: 2. DNA of the CDR3: TGTGCCAGCAGTGGGACAGGAGAAGAGACCCAGTACTTC. Its translation is CASSGTGEETQYF.

The CDR3 DNA sequence: TGTGCCAGCAGTTACGAGGAGTTTGGAAACACCATATATTTT. Protein: CASSYEEFGNTIYF. This rearrangement joins TRBV6-5 to TRBJ1-3, with D unresolved. The CDR3 covers 14 residues. V was cut by 2 bases and J by 3 bases, with 8 bases left in between. Germline lookup yields CDR1 MNHEY and CDR2 SVGAGI.

V and J are TRBV15 and TRBJ2-2; 7 bases fit TRBD2. The V segment lost 0 bases and the J segment 0 bases; nucleotides outside the gene matches: 1. The CDR3 spans 16 residues. Germline loops: CDR1 LNHNV, CDR2 YYDKDF (reference sequence). CDR3 loop: CATSREAGANTGELFF. In DNA, the CDR3 is TGTGCCACCAGCAGAGAGGCGGGGGCGAACACCGGGGAGCTGTTTTTT.

V gene TRBV2 combines with J gene TRBJ2-3; D call uncertain. Trimming removed 8 bases from V and 3 bases from J, with 9 bases in between. From germline, CDR1 is SNHLY and CDR2 FYNNEI. The CDR3 covers 12 residues. The DNA for the CDR3 is TGTGCCAGCGGTTCGGATACAGATACGCAGTATTTT. Residues: CASGSDTDTQYF. Supplemented by reference TRBV2 and TRBJ2-3, the full variable domain reads EPEVTQTPSHQVTQMGQEVILRCVPISNHLYFYWYRQILGQKVEFLVSFYNNEISEKSEIFDDQFSVERPDGSNFTLKIRSTKLEDSAMYFCASGSDTDTQYFGPGTRLTVL.

The V call is TRBV6-5, the J call TRBJ2-5, with D tentatively TRBD2 (6 bases). Trimming left V 5 bases short and J 4 bases short, with 14 bases between. Germline V CDR1 and CDR2: MNHEY, SVGAGI. The CDR3 runs 14 residues. This chain's CDR3 is CASSTGSPIETQYF. CDR3 in DNA: TGTGCCAGCAGTACCGGGAGTCCGATAGAGACCCAGTACTTC.

There are a few counts of this clone. V and J are TRBV5-6 and TRBJ2-7; the D gene could be TRBD1 or TRBD2 (6 bases each). The CDR3 spans 15 residues. In germline, CDR1 is SGHDT, CDR2 YYEEEE. V shed 2 bases and J shed 3 bases, with 15 bases lying between them. CDR3 nucleotide sequence: TGTGCCAGCAGCTTAGGCGGGACACGTTTCTACGAGCAGTACTTC. Its protein product is CASSLGGTRFYEQYF.

The gene calls are TRBV18 and TRBJ2-3, with 7 bases identical to TRBD2. The germline V gene has CDR1 KGHSH and CDR2 LQKENI. The CDR3 extends over 16 amino acids. V dropped 3 bases and J dropped 6; count of bases not matched to a gene: 12. CDR3 loop: CASSPVRAGYEDTQYF. The CDR3 region has the DNA TGTGCCAGCTCACCGGTGAGAGCGGGATACGAGGATACGCAGTATTTT.

V usage is TRBV10-3 and J usage is TRBJ1-1; 7 bases match TRBD1. Germline CDR1 is ENHRY and CDR2 is SYGVKD. This CDR3 has 14 residues. The V segment lost 7 bases and the J segment 2 bases; nucleotides outside the gene matches: 7. DNA for the CDR3: TGTGCCATCAATACAGGGGCGGCTAACACTGAAGCTTTCTTT. This translates into CAINTGAANTEAFF.

The rearrangement links TRBV5-6 to TRBJ1-5; 7 bases are shared with TRBD1. The CDR3 contains 15 residues. Germline values: CDR1 SGHDT, CDR2 YYEEEE. J was trimmed by 7 bases and V by 2 bases; bases with no gene match: 9. The CDR3 is CASSLRTGQGQPQHF. The DNA of the CDR3 is TGTGCCAGCAGCTTACGGACAGGCCAGGGGCAGCCCCAGCATTTT. Using reference TRBV5-6 and TRBJ1-5 for the parts outside the CDR3, the full variable domain is DAGVTQSPTHLIKTRGQQVTLRCSPKSGHDTVSWYQQALGQGPQFIFQYYEEEERQRGNFPDRFSGHQFPNYSSELNVNALLLGDSALYLCASSLRTGQGQPQHFGDGTRLSIL.

This chain uses TRBV6-5 with TRBJ2-5, with unresolved D. V was clipped by 0 bases and J by 0 bases, with 8 bases between them. The CDR3 length is 15 residues. The germline V gene encodes CDR1 MNHEY and CDR2 SVGAGI. CDR3 loop: CASSYSPANQETQYF. The CDR3 nucleotides read TGTGCCAGCAGTTACTCCCCAGCCAACCAAGAGACCCAGTACTTC.

This clone has more than one count but fewer than ten. The chain recombines TRBV2 with TRBJ2-3; D unresolved. V was clipped by 4 bases and J by 3 bases, with 5 bases between them. The germline V gene encodes CDR1 SNHLY and CDR2 FYNNEI. The CDR3 consists of 12 residues. This CDR3 is CASSAGTDTQYF. CDR3 DNA: TGTGCCAGCAGTGCAGGTACAGATACGCAGTATTTT. The complete variable domain, with remaining parts taken from reference TRBV2 and TRBJ2-3, reads EPEVTQTPSHQVTQMGQEVILRCVPISNHLYFYWYRQILGQKVEFLVSFYNNEISEKSEIFDDQFSVERPDGSNFTLKIRSTKLEDSAMYFCASSAGTDTQYFGPGTRLTVL.

V and J are TRBV9 and TRBJ2-1; D might be TRBD1 (6 bases). The CDR3 loop spans 14 amino acids. The germline V gene has CDR1 SGDLS and CDR2 YYNGEE. The V end lost 3 bases, the J end lost 5 bases, and 12 bases lay between the germline ends. The CDR3 protein is CASSGWTVNNEQFF. The CDR3 DNA reads as TGTGCCAGCAGCGGGTGGACAGTAAACAATGAGCAGTTCTTC.

The chain carries TRBV5-1 and TRBJ2-3, with D tentatively TRBD1 or TRBD2 (6 bases each). The CDR3 contains 15 residues. Germline lookup yields CDR1 SGHRS and CDR2 YFSETQ. Trimming took off 0 bases at V and 0 bases at J, with 8 bases between the two ends. The CDR3 region has the DNA TGCGCCAGCAGCTTGGGGGGGGCCAGCACAGATACGCAGTATTTT. This gives the protein CASSLGGASTDTQYF.

The chain joins TRBV2 to TRBJ2-5; D is perhaps TRBD2 (5 bases). The CDR3 extends over 13 amino acids. Germline V lookup: CDR1 SNHLY, CDR2 FYNNEI. V lost 4 bases, J lost 1 base, and 7 bases lay in between. CDR3 DNA sequence: TGTGCCAGCAGTGCCCTAGCCCAAGAGACCCAGTACTTC. As protein: CASSALAQETQYF.

This chain connects TRBV4-1 to TRBJ2-1; D might be TRBD2 (6 bases). The CDR3 consists of 18 residues. Germline CDR1 is MGHRA and CDR2 is YSYEKL. V gave up 0 bases and J gave up 6 bases, with 21 bases separating them. CDR3 sequence (DNA): TGCGCCAGCAGCCAAGATCACCCCCTCCTTGGAGGGATCAATGAGCAGTTCTTC. Residues: CASSQDHPLLGGINEQFF.

The chain uses TRBV6-4 and TRBJ2-1, with 13 bases that match TRBD2. The trim removed 7 bases at V and 7 bases at J, leaving 4 bases unmatched. The germline CDR1 and CDR2 sequences are MRHNA and SNTAGT. There are 14 residues in the CDR3. The CDR3 bases are TGTGCCAGCAAAACTAGCGGGAGGGTTAATGAGCAGTTCTTC. Protein sequence: CASKTSGRVNEQFF.

This clone was seen more than once but under ten times. The V and J genes are TRBV7-2 and TRBJ2-5, with unresolved D. Trimming removed 3 bases from V and 5 bases from J, with 7 bases in between. This CDR3 is built from 12 residues. Germline CDR1 and CDR2: SGHTA and FQGNSA. The CDR3 DNA reads TGTGCCAGCAGCTTTAACGGGGAGACCCAGTACTTC. This codes for CASSFNGETQYF.

The chain employs TRBV15 and TRBJ1-6, with D uncertain. Trimming took off 0 bases at V and 9 bases at J, with 15 bases between the two ends. Germline loops: CDR1 LNHNV, CDR2 YYDKDF (reference sequence). The CDR3 spans 16 residues. CDR3 DNA: TGTGCCACCAGCAGAGATAGAACCATCGGTAGTTCACCCCTCCACTTT. Protein sequence: CATSRDRTIGSSPLHF.

This clone was picked up one time. The chain recombines TRBV3-1 (or the pseudogene TRBV3-2) with TRBJ1-1, with 7 bases matching TRBD1. Germline V gene lookup returns CDR1 LGHDT and CDR2 YNNKEL (reference sequence). This CDR3 spans 16 amino acids. V shed 1 base and J 9 bases; nucleotides not matched to a gene: 14. The CDR3 here is CASSQVGGGGLGKAFF. CDR3 DNA sequence: TGTGCCAGCAGCCAAGTAGGGGGCGGGGGGCTGGGGAAAGCTTTCTTT.

This chain links TRBV11-3 with TRBJ2-2; D gene unclear. The CDR3 sequence is 17 residues long. The germline V and J ends were trimmed by 0 bases and 2 bases, with 13 bases remaining between them. The germline V gene encodes CDR1 SGHNT and CDR2 YENEEA. DNA of the CDR3: TGTGCCAGCAGCTTAGAAGGTGTGAGCCCCAACACCGGGGAGCTGTTTTTT. This codes for CASSLEGVSPNTGELFF. Full variable domain (missing parts from reference TRBV11-3 and TRBJ2-2): EAGVVQSPRYKIIEKKQPVAFWCNPISGHNTLYWYLQNLGQGPELLIRYENEEAVDDSQLPKDRFSAERLKGVDSTLKIQPAELGDSAVYLCASSLEGVSPNTGELFFGEGSRLTVL.

The V and J genes are TRBV5-1 and TRBJ2-7; 14 bases fit TRBD2. Losses at the gene ends were 4 bases for V and 5 bases for J; bases not matched to a gene: 2. CDR1 SGHRS and CDR2 YFSETQ come from the germline V gene. The CDR3 is 14 residues long. CDR3 amino acids: CASSGTSGGNEQYF. The CDR3 DNA follows: TGCGCCAGCAGCGGGACTAGCGGGGGCAACGAGCAGTACTTC.

J is TRBJ2-2 and V is TRBV19; D remains unclear. CDR3 length: 14 residues. V lost 3 bases and J 6 bases, leaving 11 bases between the germline ends. Germline V gene sequence: CDR1 LNHDA, CDR2 SQIVND (reference sequence). CDR3 nucleotide sequence: TGTGCCAGTAGTATTGGAATGGCAGCCGGGGAGCTGTTTTTT. Translated: CASSIGMAAGELFF.

This clone was seen once. This sequence joins TRBV5-1 and TRBJ2-1, with 10 bases matching TRBD2. The CDR3 extends over 19 amino acids. From germline, CDR1 is SGHRS and CDR2 YFSETQ. V lost 3 bases and J lost 2; bases outside the gene matches: 14. CDR3 loop: CASSSYKRLAGSAYNEQFF. As DNA, the CDR3 is TGCGCCAGCAGCTCCTACAAAAGACTAGCGGGTTCCGCCTACAATGAGCAGTTCTTC.

This chain links TRBV4-3 with TRBJ2-3; D is ambiguous. This CDR3 region has 14 residues. V gave up 1 base and J gave up 0 bases, with 5 bases separating them. Germline values: CDR1 LGHNA, CDR2 YSLEER. CDR3 protein: CASSQADSTDTQYF. CDR3 nucleotides: TGCGCCAGCAGCCAAGCGGATAGCACAGATACGCAGTATTTT.

The CDR3 nucleotides read TGTGCCAGCTCACAACCGGGACAGCGCGATCAGCCCCAGCATTTT. Its protein is CASSQPGQRDQPQHF. The V and J genes are TRBV18 and TRBJ1-5; 7 bases line up with TRBD1. The CDR3 runs to 15 residues. With 4 bases clipped from V and 5 bases from J, the junction kept 8 bases outside the gene matches. The germline V gene encodes CDR1 KGHSH and CDR2 LQKENI.

This chain links TRBV7-6 with TRBJ2-3, with 9 nucleotides matching TRBD1. The CDR3 has 14 residues. With V trimmed by 1 base and J by 8 bases, 4 bases remained unmatched. The germline gives CDR1 SGHVS, CDR2 FNYEAQ. CDR3 sequence: CASSLDRGRGTQYF. The DNA of the CDR3 is TGTGCCAGCAGCTTAGACAGGGGGCGCGGTACGCAGTATTTT.

The rearrangement joins TRBV5-6 to TRBJ1-5; no reliable D call. V lost 0 bases and J lost 6, with 7 bases in between. The germline V gene encodes CDR1 SGHDT and CDR2 YYEEEE. The CDR3 runs to 13 residues. The chain's CDR3 is CASSLGLSQPQHF. CDR3 sequence (DNA): TGTGCCAGCAGCTTGGGTCTAAGTCAGCCCCAGCATTTT.

The chain joins TRBV9 to TRBJ1-3, with 8 bases matching TRBD1. V was pared by 4 bases and J by 0 bases, with 6 bases of the junction left unmatched. Germline assignment: CDR1 SGDLS and CDR2 YYNGEE. The CDR3 length is 16 residues. CDR3 in amino acids: CASSLGTGLSGNTIYF. CDR3 DNA: TGTGCCAGCAGCCTCGGGACAGGCCTCTCTGGAAACACCATATATTTT.

The chain uses TRBV7-3 and TRBJ2-1, with D unresolved. This CDR3 contains 13 residues. The ends were cut back, 2 bases at V and 5 bases at J, with 7 bases in the middle. Looked up from germline, CDR1 is SGHTA and CDR2 is FQGTGA. Written as DNA, the CDR3 is TGTGCCAGCAGCTTAGGCCAGGACAATGAGCAGTTCTTC. Its translation: CASSLGQDNEQFF.

This clone was detected only a few times. The junction differs from germline at one of its ends, possibly a read error. The genes are TRBV20-1 and TRBJ2-7; 7 bases line up with TRBD2. In germline, CDR1 is DFQATT, CDR2 SNEGSKA (reference sequence). The length of the CDR3 is 11 residues. The CDR3 loop is CSARDEAGLRF. DNA for the CDR3: TGCAGTGCTAGAGATGAAGCGGGGCTTCGCTTC.

This chain links TRBV5-8 with TRBJ1-6; D is undetermined. Germline CDR1 reads SGHTS; CDR2 reads YDEGEE. The CDR3 runs 17 residues. V lost 4 bases, J lost 0 bases, and 14 bases lay in between. In DNA, the CDR3 is TGTGCCAGCAGCCCGAATGGCCCGACCTCCTATAATTCACCCCTCCACTTT. Amino acid sequence: CASSPNGPTSYNSPLHF.

The CDR3 DNA follows: TGTGCCAGCAGCTTAGTTGGCCAGGGCAACGAGCAGTACTTC. It encodes CASSLVGQGNEQYF. The chain combines TRBV7-8 with TRBJ2-7, with TRBD1 as a possible D gene (5 bases). Germline V gene lookup returns CDR1 SGHVS and CDR2 FQNEAQ. V lost 1 base, J lost 5 bases, and 12 bases lay in between. CDR3 length equals 14 residues. The entire variable domain, with the rest obtained from reference TRBV7-8 and TRBJ2-7, is as follows: GAGVSQSPRYKVAKRGQDVALRCDPISGHVSLFWYQQALGQGPEFLTYFQNEAQLDKSGLPSDRFFAERPEGSVSTLKIQRTQQEDSAVYLCASSLVGQGNEQYFGPGTRLTVT.